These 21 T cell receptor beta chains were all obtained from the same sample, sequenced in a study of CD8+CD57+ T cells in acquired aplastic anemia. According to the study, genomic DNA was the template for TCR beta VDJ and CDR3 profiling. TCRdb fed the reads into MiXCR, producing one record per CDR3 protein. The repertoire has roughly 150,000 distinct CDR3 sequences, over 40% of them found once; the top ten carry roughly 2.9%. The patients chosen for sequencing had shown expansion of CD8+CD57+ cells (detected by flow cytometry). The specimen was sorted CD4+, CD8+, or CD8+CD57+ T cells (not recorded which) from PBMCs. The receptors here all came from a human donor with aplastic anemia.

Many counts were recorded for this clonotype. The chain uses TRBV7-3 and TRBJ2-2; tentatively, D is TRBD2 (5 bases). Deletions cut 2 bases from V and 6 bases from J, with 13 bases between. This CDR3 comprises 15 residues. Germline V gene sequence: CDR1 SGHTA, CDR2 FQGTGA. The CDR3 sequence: CASSLAGSSPGELFF. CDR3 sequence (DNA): TGTGCCAGCAGCTTAGCGGGCAGTTCCCCCGGGGAGCTGTTTTTT.

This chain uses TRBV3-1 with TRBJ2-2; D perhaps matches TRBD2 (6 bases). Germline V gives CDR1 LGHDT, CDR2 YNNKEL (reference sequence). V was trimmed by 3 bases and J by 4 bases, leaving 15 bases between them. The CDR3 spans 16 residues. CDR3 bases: TGTGCCAGCAGCCAGGGGGGTGGCGTCCCCACCGGGGAGCTGTTTTTT. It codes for CASSQGGGVPTGELFF.

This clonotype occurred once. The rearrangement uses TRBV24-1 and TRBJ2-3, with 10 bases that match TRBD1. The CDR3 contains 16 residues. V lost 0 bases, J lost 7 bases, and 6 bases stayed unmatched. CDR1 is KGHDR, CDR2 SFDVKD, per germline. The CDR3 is CATSDLGDRGGYTQYF. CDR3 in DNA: TGTGCCACCAGTGATTTGGGGGACAGGGGAGGGTATACGCAGTATTTT.

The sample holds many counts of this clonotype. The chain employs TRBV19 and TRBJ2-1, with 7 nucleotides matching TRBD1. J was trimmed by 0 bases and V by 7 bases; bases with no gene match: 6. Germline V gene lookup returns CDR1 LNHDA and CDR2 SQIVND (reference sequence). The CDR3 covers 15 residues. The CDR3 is CASTGRQGSYNEQFF. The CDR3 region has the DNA TGTGCCAGTACCGGTAGACAGGGCTCCTACAATGAGCAGTTCTTC.

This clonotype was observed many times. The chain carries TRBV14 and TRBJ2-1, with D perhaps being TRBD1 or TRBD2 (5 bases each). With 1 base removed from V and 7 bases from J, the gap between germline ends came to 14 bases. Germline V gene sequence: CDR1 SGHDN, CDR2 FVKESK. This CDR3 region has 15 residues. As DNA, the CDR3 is TGTGCCAGCAGCCAAGGGGGGACGTTAATGAATGAGCAGTTCTTC. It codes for CASSQGGTLMNEQFF.

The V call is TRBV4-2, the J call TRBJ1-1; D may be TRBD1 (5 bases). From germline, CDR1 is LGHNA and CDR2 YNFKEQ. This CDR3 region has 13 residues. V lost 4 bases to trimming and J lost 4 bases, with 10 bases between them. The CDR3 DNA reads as TGTGCCAGCAGCCTCCGGGACCGCACTGAAGCTTTCTTT. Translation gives CASSLRDRTEAFF.

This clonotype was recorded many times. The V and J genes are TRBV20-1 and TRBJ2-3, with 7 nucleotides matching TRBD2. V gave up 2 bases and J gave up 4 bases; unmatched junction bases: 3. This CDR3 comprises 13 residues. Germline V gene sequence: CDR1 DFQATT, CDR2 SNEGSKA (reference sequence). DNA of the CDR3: TGCAGTGCTAGACGGGAGGTAGCAGATACGCAGTATTTT. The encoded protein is CSARREVADTQYF.

CDR3 residues: CSGGTGGNGELFF. The DNA for the CDR3 is TGCAGCGGCGGAACAGGGGGCAACGGGGAGCTGTTTTTT. The V and J genes are TRBV29-1 and TRBJ2-2; TRBD1 aligns across 9 bases. Trimming at V came to 7 bases and at J to 7 bases, leaving 7 bases not matched to a gene. CDR1 and CDR2 from the germline V gene are SQVTM and ANQGSEA. The CDR3 contains 13 residues.

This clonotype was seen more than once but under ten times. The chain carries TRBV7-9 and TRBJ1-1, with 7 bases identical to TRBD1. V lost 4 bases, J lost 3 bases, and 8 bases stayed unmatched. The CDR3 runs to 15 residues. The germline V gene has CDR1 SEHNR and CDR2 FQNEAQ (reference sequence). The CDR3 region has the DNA TGTGCCAGCAGCTCCCCGACAGGGCTGGACACTGAAGCTTTCTTT. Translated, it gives CASSSPTGLDTEAFF.

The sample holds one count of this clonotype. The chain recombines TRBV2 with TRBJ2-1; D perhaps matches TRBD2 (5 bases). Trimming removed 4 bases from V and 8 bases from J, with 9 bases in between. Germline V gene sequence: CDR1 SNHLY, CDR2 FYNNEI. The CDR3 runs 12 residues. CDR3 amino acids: CASSGRRDEQFF. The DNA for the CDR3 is TGTGCCAGCAGTGGAAGGCGGGATGAGCAGTTCTTC.

This chain's CDR3 is CASGLGGKDTEAFF. The CDR3 nucleotides read TGTGCTAGTGGTTTAGGGGGGAAGGACACTGAAGCTTTCTTT. The V and J genes are TRBV12-5 and TRBJ1-1; perhaps TRBD1 as D (6 bases). Germline V gives CDR1 LGHNT, CDR2 FRNRAP. This CDR3 comprises 14 residues. The V gene lost 3 bases and the J gene lost 3 bases, with 11 bases spanning the gap.

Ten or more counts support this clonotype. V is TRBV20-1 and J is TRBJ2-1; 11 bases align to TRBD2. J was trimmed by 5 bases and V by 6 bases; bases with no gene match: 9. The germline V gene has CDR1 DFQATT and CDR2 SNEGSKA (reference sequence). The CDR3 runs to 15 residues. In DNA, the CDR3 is TGCAGTGCCACCGTTAGCGGGAGGGCAAACAATGAGCAGTTCTTC. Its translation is CSATVSGRANNEQFF.

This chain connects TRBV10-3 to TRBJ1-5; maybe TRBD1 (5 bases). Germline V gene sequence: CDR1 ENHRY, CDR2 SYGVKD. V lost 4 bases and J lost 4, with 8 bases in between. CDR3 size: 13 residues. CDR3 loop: CAISGQGNQPQHF. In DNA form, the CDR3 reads TGTGCCATCAGTGGCCAGGGTAATCAGCCCCAGCATTTT.

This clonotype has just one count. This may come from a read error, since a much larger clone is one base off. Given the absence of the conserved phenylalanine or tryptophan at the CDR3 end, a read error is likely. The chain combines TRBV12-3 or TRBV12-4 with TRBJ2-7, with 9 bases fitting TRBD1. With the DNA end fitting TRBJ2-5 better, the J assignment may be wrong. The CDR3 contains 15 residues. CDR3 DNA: TGTGCCAGCAGTTTCGGGACAGGGAAACTAGAGACCCAGTACTGC. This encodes CASSFGTGKLETQYC.

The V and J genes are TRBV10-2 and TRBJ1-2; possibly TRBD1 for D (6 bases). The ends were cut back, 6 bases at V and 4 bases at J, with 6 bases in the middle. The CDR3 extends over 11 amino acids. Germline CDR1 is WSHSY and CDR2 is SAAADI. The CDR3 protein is CASRDSYGYTF. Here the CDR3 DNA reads TGCGCCAGCAGGGACAGCTATGGCTACACCTTC.

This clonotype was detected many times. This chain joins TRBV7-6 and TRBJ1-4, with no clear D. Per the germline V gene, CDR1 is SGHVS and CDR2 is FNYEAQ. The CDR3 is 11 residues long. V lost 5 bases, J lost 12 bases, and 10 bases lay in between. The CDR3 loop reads CASSITSELFF. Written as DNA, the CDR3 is TGTGCCAGCAGCATCACAAGCGAACTGTTTTTT.

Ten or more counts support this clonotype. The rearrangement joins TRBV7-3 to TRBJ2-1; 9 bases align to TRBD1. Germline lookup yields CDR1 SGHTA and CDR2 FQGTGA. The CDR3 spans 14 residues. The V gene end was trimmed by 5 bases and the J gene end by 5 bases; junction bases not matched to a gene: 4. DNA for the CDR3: TGTGCCAGCAGCCTTGGGACAGGGAACAATGAGCAGTTCTTC. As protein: CASSLGTGNNEQFF.

CDR3 nucleotide sequence: TGTGCCATCAGTGAGTCGGTTAGCTCCTACAATGAGCAGTTCTTC. As protein: CAISESVSSYNEQFF. The rearrangement joins TRBV10-3 to TRBJ2-1; D ambiguous. Germline V gene lookup returns CDR1 ENHRY and CDR2 SYGVKD. The CDR3 loop spans 15 amino acids. Trimming took 0 bases from V and 0 from J, leaving 6 bases between them.

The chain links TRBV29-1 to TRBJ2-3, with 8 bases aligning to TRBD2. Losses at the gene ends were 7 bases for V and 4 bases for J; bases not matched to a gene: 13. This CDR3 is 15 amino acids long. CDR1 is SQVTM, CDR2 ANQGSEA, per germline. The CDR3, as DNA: TGCAGCGCCCGTAACACTCGGGAGGGTGCAGATACGCAGTATTTT. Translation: CSARNTREGADTQYF.

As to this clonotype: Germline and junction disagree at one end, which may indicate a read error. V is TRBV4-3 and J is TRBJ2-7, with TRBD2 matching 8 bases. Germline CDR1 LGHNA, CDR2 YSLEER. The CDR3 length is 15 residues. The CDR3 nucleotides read TGCGCCAGCAGCCAAGACCTAGCGGGTAACTACGAGCAGCACTTC. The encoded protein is CASSQDLAGNYEQHF.

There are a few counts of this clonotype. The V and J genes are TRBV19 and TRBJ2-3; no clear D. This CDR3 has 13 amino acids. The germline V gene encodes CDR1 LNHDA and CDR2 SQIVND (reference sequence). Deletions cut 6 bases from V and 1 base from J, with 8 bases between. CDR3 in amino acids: CASSQDRTDTQYF. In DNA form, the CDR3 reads TGTGCCAGTAGCCAGGACCGCACAGATACGCAGTATTTT.